These 26 T cell receptor beta chains were all obtained from the same sample, sequenced in a study of T cells after yellow fever vaccination. TCRdb independently ran MiXCR on the 5' RACE reads; one entry per CDR3 protein. Here the sample spans more than 20,000 distinct CDR3 sequences, 5.2% being singletons. The sequences come from PBMCs, either bulk or a sorted T-cell subset (CD4+, CD8+, memory, or dextramer-sorted; not recorded which), collected about 41 days after the first yellow fever vaccination. These receptors came from a man aged 18 to 30 who received the YFV17D yellow fever vaccine.

This clonotype was recorded many times. The chain has TRBV5-1 and TRBJ2-3, with unresolved D. The CDR3 spans 14 residues. Germline values: CDR1 SGHRS, CDR2 YFSETQ. Trimming stripped 5 bases from V and 3 bases from J, with 13 bases between. The CDR3: CASRVFWGTDTQYF. The CDR3 bases are TGCGCCAGCAGAGTGTTTTGGGGTACAGATACGCAGTATTTT.

This clonotype was picked up many times. The chain recombines TRBV12-3 or TRBV12-4 with TRBJ2-1; D is possibly TRBD1 (5 bases). V lost 3 bases to trimming and J lost 6 bases, with 9 bases between them. The CDR3 sequence is 13 residues long. DNA for the CDR3: TGTGCCAGCAGTTTTCAGGGTCCCAATGAGCAGTTCTTC. Protein product: CASSFQGPNEQFF.

The sample holds many counts of this clonotype. The V gene is TRBV25-1, the J gene TRBJ2-3; 7 nucleotides align to TRBD1. V trimming: 2 bases; J trimming: 6 bases; junction bases outside the gene matches: 5. Germline CDR1 reads MGHDK; CDR2 reads SYGVNS. This CDR3 is 14 amino acids long. The chain's CDR3 is CASSEGQDPDTQYF. The CDR3, as DNA: TGTGCCAGCAGTGAAGGACAGGACCCGGATACGCAGTATTTT. Supplemented by reference TRBV25-1 and TRBJ2-3, the full variable domain reads EADIYQTPRYLVIGTGKKITLECSQTMGHDKMYWYQQDPGMELHLIHYSYGVNSTEKGDLSSESTVSRIRTEHFPLTLESARPSHTSQYLCASSEGQDPDTQYFGPGTRLTVL.

The chain employs TRBV5-4 and TRBJ1-2, with TRBD1 matching 7 bases. Germline lookup yields CDR1 SGHNT and CDR2 YYREEE (reference sequence). With 5 bases clipped from V and 4 bases from J, the junction kept 8 bases outside the gene matches. CDR3 length: 14 residues. The CDR3 DNA sequence: TGTGCCAGCAGGACGACAGGGAAAGTCTATGGCTACACCTTC. Protein sequence: CASRTTGKVYGYTF.

There are many counts of this clonotype. The chain is built from TRBV11-2 and TRBJ2-6, with D uncertain. Trimming shortened V by 4 bases and J by 0 bases, and 16 bases separated the two germline ends. Germline CDR1 is SGHAT and CDR2 is FQNNGV. CDR3 length: 18 residues. The CDR3 nucleotides are TGTGCCAGCAGCTCCCCCCTGAACTGGGGCTCTGGGGCCAACGTCCTGACTTTC. The encoded protein is CASSSPLNWGSGANVLTF.

The table lists this clonotype with many counts. The chain combines TRBV5-7 with TRBJ2-1; D remains ambiguous. TRBV5-7 is reported as an ORF; its role is uncertain. V was trimmed by 1 base and J by 6 bases, leaving 14 bases between them. This CDR3 is 15 amino acids long. In nucleotides, the CDR3 is TGTGCCAGCAGCTTGTCCAGGCCCAATCTCAATGAGCAGTTCTTC. Translation gives CASSLSRPNLNEQFF.

Of note for this clonotype: Given a much more abundant clone one base away, this may be a read error. The chain has TRBV6-6 and TRBJ2-5; 7 positions match TRBD1. V trimming: 6 bases; J trimming: 5 bases; junction bases outside the gene matches: 6. CDR3 length: 13 residues. Germline V gene sequence: CDR1 MNHNY, CDR2 SVGAGI (reference sequence). The CDR3 sequence: CASSIRGNETQYF. The CDR3 nucleotides are TGTGCCAGCAGCATCAGGGGGAACGAGACCCAGTACTTC.

There are many counts of this clonotype. The rearrangement joins TRBV20-1 to TRBJ1-5; tentative D call: TRBD1 (5 bases). Germline V lookup: CDR1 DFQATT, CDR2 SNEGSKA (reference sequence). The CDR3 is 14 residues long. Trimming removed 5 bases from V and 5 bases from J, with 16 bases in between. DNA for the CDR3: TGCAGTGCTCAGGGACTGGAGTTATATCAGCCCCAGCATTTT. Its protein is CSAQGLELYQPQHF.

This clonotype was seen many times. This chain connects TRBV5-1 to TRBJ1-1; 8 bases are a match to TRBD1. The CDR3 has 16 residues. Germline V gives CDR1 SGHRS, CDR2 YFSETQ. Trimming took 1 base from V and 3 from J; bases not matched to a gene: 8. The CDR3 loop reads CASSLRPGGSDTEAFF. CDR3 coding DNA: TGCGCCAGCAGCTTGCGGCCAGGGGGCTCCGACACTGAAGCTTTCTTT.

This clonotype came up many times. This rearrangement joins TRBV7-2 to TRBJ2-1; D gene unclear. Trimming removed 5 bases from V and 8 bases from J, with 16 bases in between. Germline V CDR1 and CDR2: SGHTA, FQGNSA. This CDR3 spans 14 amino acids. In DNA, the CDR3 is TGTGCCAGCAGCATTGTACCGTTGGTCGATGAGCAGTTCTTC. Translated, it gives CASSIVPLVDEQFF.

At least ten counts were recorded for this clonotype. V and J are TRBV2 and TRBJ2-2; no clear D gene. CDR3 length: 12 residues. V lost 10 bases, J lost 5 bases, and 11 bases lay in between. Germline CDR1 SNHLY, CDR2 FYNNEI. CDR3 in amino acids: CAIQQQTGELFF. The CDR3 bases are TGTGCCATCCAGCAGCAAACCGGGGAGCTGTTTTTT.

Notes on this clonotype: Possible read error: a much larger clone is one base away. The chain carries TRBV12-3 or TRBV12-4 and TRBJ1-2; D gene ambiguous. Trimming removed 1 base at V and 8 bases at J, with 8 bases between. CDR3 length: 12 residues. This chain's CDR3 is CASSLGCEGYTF. The CDR3 coding sequence is TGTGCCAGCAGTTTAGGGTGTGAAGGCTACACCTTC.

This clonotype was seen many times. The chain links TRBV2 to TRBJ1-5; the D is unclear. The CDR3 is 13 residues long. The V end was cut by 7 bases, the J end by 2 bases, with 9 bases between. The germline gives CDR1 SNHLY, CDR2 FYNNEI. CDR3 sequence (DNA): TGTGCCAGCAATGATTTTGGCAATCAGCCCCAGCATTTT. Its translation: CASNDFGNQPQHF.

This clonotype was detected ten times or more. Here the CDR3 reads CASSSRAGTEFREKLFF. Here the CDR3 DNA reads TGTGCCAGCAGCTCCCGTGCCGGGACAGAGTTTAGGGAAAAACTGTTTTTT. The V and J genes are TRBV11-2 and TRBJ1-4, with 7 bases lining up with TRBD1. The V gene end was trimmed by 4 bases and the J gene end by 8 bases; junction bases not matched to a gene: 16. The length of the CDR3 is 17 residues. Germline CDR1 is SGHAT and CDR2 is FQNNGV. The complete variable domain, with remaining parts taken from reference TRBV11-2 and TRBJ1-4, reads EAGVAQSPRYKIIEKRQSVAFWCNPISGHATLYWYQQILGQGPKLLIQFQNNGVVDDSQLPKDRFSAERLKGVDSTLKIQPAKLEDSAVYLCASSSRAGTEFREKLFFGSGTQLSVL.

With regard to this clonotype: The germline gene is not matched at one end of the junction; a read error may be the cause. The gene calls are TRBV9 and TRBJ2-5; TRBD2 agrees at 8 bases. The germline V gene has CDR1 SGDLS and CDR2 YYNGEE. This CDR3 contains 14 residues. The DNA of the CDR3 is TGTGCCAGCAGCGTGGCGGGGGGCTATGAGATCCAGTACTTC. Translation gives CASSVAGGYEIQYF.

This clonotype has a count of ten or more. The rearrangement links TRBV11-2 to TRBJ2-2; TRBD2 aligns across 7 bases. The CDR3 is 16 amino acids. The V and J ends lost 2 bases and 2 bases, in that order; junction bases with no gene match: 5. The germline V gene has CDR1 SGHAT and CDR2 FQNNGV. Here the CDR3 reads CASSLLAGPNTGELFF. The CDR3 nucleotides are TGTGCCAGCAGCTTATTAGCGGGCCCAAACACCGGGGAGCTGTTTTTT.

This clonotype appeared many times. V and J are TRBV12-3 or TRBV12-4 and TRBJ2-1; maybe TRBD1 (5 bases). Trimming took 6 bases from V and 9 from J, leaving 24 bases between them. This CDR3 contains 16 residues. CDR3 bases: TGTGCCAGCAGCACCTTCAGGGTGGTTAGCATGAGTGAGCAGTTCTTC. It is translated as CASSTFRVVSMSEQFF.

At least ten counts were recorded for this clonotype. This chain joins TRBV29-1 and TRBJ1-1, with TRBD1 matching over 7 bases. The V gene end was trimmed by 7 bases and the J gene end by 2 bases; junction bases not matched to a gene: 7. CDR3 length: 13 residues. CDR1 and CDR2 from the germline V gene are SQVTM and ANQGSEA. CDR3 protein: CSGGRQGNTEAFF. The CDR3 DNA reads as TGCAGCGGTGGGAGACAGGGCAACACTGAAGCTTTCTTT.

This clonotype was recorded at least ten times. J is TRBJ2-3 and V is TRBV18; 8 bases map to TRBD2. CDR1 and CDR2 from the germline V gene are KGHSH and LQKENI. V gave up 6 bases and J gave up 2 bases; unmatched junction bases: 10. This CDR3 has 16 amino acids. The CDR3: CASSPTSATTTDTQYF. CDR3 in DNA: TGTGCCAGCTCGCCGACTAGCGCCACCACCACAGATACGCAGTATTTT.

This clonotype was detected many times. This rearrangement joins TRBV7-2 to TRBJ2-3; unclear D gene. CDR3 length: 12 amino acids. V dropped 1 base and J dropped 4 bases, with 3 bases sitting between them. Germline CDR1 SGHTA, CDR2 FQGNSA. The chain's CDR3 is CASSLGADTQYF. The CDR3 bases are TGTGCCAGCAGCTTAGGCGCAGATACGCAGTATTTT.

This clonotype was seen at least ten times. This chain links TRBV6-2 or TRBV6-3 with TRBJ2-1; 14 nucleotides line up with TRBD2. There are 19 residues in the CDR3. Germline V lookup: CDR1 MNHEY, CDR2 SVGEGT. V lost 6 bases, J lost 4 bases, and 14 bases stayed unmatched. This chain's CDR3 is CASRIRNRLAGGPYNEQFF. CDR3 bases: TGTGCCAGCAGGATTAGGAATCGACTAGCGGGGGGGCCTTACAATGAGCAGTTCTTC.

This clonotype was seen ten or more times. This chain links TRBV20-1 with TRBJ2-7; D is unresolved. The V and J ends lost 2 bases and 1 base respectively, with 6 bases between them. This CDR3 is 12 amino acids long. The V gene's germline CDR1 is DFQATT and CDR2 SNEGSKA (reference sequence). The CDR3 bases are TGCAGTGCTAGATACCGATCCTACGAGCAGTACGTC. Translating gives CSARYRSYEQYV.

At least ten counts were recorded for this clonotype. This rearrangement joins TRBV12-3 or TRBV12-4 to TRBJ1-6, with 8 bases matching TRBD1. The CDR3 is made up of 14 amino acids. Trimming took 3 bases from V and 8 from J; bases not matched to a gene: 3. As DNA, the CDR3 is TGTGCCAGCAGTTTTTCAGGGGGCTATTCACCCCTCCACTTT. Amino acids: CASSFSGGYSPLHF.

This clonotype was seen at least ten times. The chain is built from TRBV5-1 and TRBJ2-7; 8 nucleotides agree with TRBD2. Germline V lookup: CDR1 SGHRS, CDR2 YFSETQ. The CDR3 covers 16 residues. After removal of 0 bases from V and 1 base from J, the junction contained 6 bases not matched to a gene. CDR3: CASSLEPGGGSYEQYF. CDR3 coding DNA: TGCGCCAGCAGCTTGGAGCCCGGGGGGGGTTCCTACGAGCAGTACTTC.

On this clonotype: A single base separates this from a much larger clone, so it may be a read error. The chain employs TRBV6-1 and TRBJ2-2; 8 bases fit TRBD2. Germline V CDR1 and CDR2: MNHNS, SASEGT. This CDR3 comprises 15 residues. CDR3 sequence (DNA): TGTGCCACCCACGGTAGCGGGGAGAACGCCGGGGAGCTGTTTTTT. Translating gives CATHGSGENAGELFF.

Many counts were recorded for this clonotype. The genes are TRBV7-3 and TRBJ2-1; 12 bases align to TRBD2. The J segment lost 6 bases and the V segment lost 5 bases, leaving 5 bases of the junction unmatched. Germline CDR1 SGHTA, CDR2 FQGTGA. The CDR3 covers 15 residues. In nucleotides, the CDR3 is TGTGCCAGCAGCCTCCTAGCGGGGGGGGGCAATGAGCAGTTCTTC. Its protein product is CASSLLAGGGNEQFF.